A selection of T cell receptor beta chains follows, all from one sample in a study of blood T cells in healthy people across ages. From the 5' RACE reads, TCRdb called clonotypes with MiXCR, one entry per CDR3 protein. The sample records around 1,700,000 distinct CDR3 sequences, approximately 30% being singletons. Sequences were obtained from blood. All receptors come from a woman aged 25 to 39 in good health. Both conserved end residues are part of each CDR3. D genes are given only for firm matches. Rows give clone size only sometimes, using once, few, many, or a class for an expanded clone.

>TRBJ2-1|few|TRBD2|TRBV12-3/TRBV12-4
CASSLIGGGYNEQFF
TGTGCCAGCAGTTTAATTGGCGGGGGGTACAATGAGCAGTTCTTC
>TRBJ2-1|.|.|TRBV20-1
CSAVRRTEYNEQFF
TGCAGTGCCGTGAGAAGGACAGAGTACAATGAGCAGTTCTTC
>TRBJ1-5|.|.|TRBV4-1
CASSQGGKQPQHF
TGCGCCAGCAGCCAAGGAGGGAAACAGCCCCAGCATTTT
>TRBJ2-5|.|TRBD2|TRBV7-3
CASSLSGGAVGHETQYF
TGTGCCAGCAGCTTAAGCGGGGGGGCCGTAGGCCACGAGACCCAGTACTTC
>TRBJ1-5|few|.|TRBV21-1
CASRLRTGREQPQHF
TGTGCCAGCAGACTACGGACAGGGAGGGAACAGCCCCAGCATTTT
>TRBJ2-5|.|TRBD2|TRBV5-1
CASSSLLAGPQETQYF
TGCGCCAGCAGCTCCCTACTAGCGGGTCCTCAAGAGACCCAGTACTTC
>TRBJ2-7|many|TRBD2|TRBV7-6
CASSLAAGDSYEQYF
TGTGCCAGCAGCTTAGCGGCGGGGGACTCCTACGAGCAGTACTTC
>TRBJ2-2|.|.|TRBV20-1
CSARSRGATNTGELFF
TGCAGTGCTAGATCCCGGGGGGCCACGAACACCGGGGAGCTGTTTTTT
>TRBJ2-7|.|.|TRBV20-1
CSVRTPQGSYEQYF
TGCAGTGTCAGAACCCCGCAGGGTTCCTACGAGCAGTACTTC
>TRBJ2-1|few|.|TRBV7-9
CASSPPGSSGANEQFF
TGTGCCAGCAGCCCGCCCGGTTCAAGCGGAGCTAATGAGCAGTTCTTC
>TRBJ2-5|many|TRBD2|TRBV9
CASSAGGQETQYF
TGCGCCAGCAGTGCGGGGGGCCAAGAGACCCAGTACTTC
>TRBJ2-5|.|.|TRBV20-1
CSARDFRGGSQETQYF
TGCAGTGCTAGAGATTTCCGGGGTGGGTCCCAAGAGACCCAGTACTTC
>TRBJ2-6|.|TRBD1|TRBV5-1
CARSPRGQGLGANVLTF
TGCGCCCGCAGCCCGAGGGGACAGGGACTTGGGGCCAACGTCCTGACTTTC
>TRBJ1-5|.|.|TRBV4-1
CASSQVGGKNQPQHF
TGCGCCAGCAGCCAAGTCGGAGGGAAAAATCAGCCCCAGCATTTT
>TRBJ2-7|few|.|TRBV12-3/TRBV12-4
CASTFGPYEQYF
TGTGCCAGCACCTTCGGGCCGTACGAGCAGTACTTC
>TRBJ2-5|.|.|TRBV16
CASSQSSGKYF
TGTGCCAGCAGCCAATCATCGGGGAAGTACTTC
>TRBJ1-2|few|TRBD1|TRBV3-1
CASSQGQGGGYTF
TGTGCCAGCAGCCAAGGACAGGGAGGTGGCTACACCTTC
>TRBJ2-7|many|.|TRBV7-2
CASSFGDRPAGGSEQYF
TGTGCCAGCAGCTTCGGGGACAGACCTGCCGGGGGGAGCGAGCAGTACTTC
>TRBJ2-3|few|.|TRBV12-3/TRBV12-4
CASSLYLGSTDTQYF
TGTGCCAGCAGTTTATATCTGGGAAGCACAGATACGCAGTATTTT
>TRBJ1-4|.|TRBD1|TRBV6-5
CASSYGGGSGEKLFF
TGTGCCAGCAGTTACGGAGGGGGCAGTGGTGAAAAACTGTTTTTT
>TRBJ1-5|.|TRBD1|TRBV12-5
CASAKRGTGPQPQHF
TGTGCTAGTGCCAAGAGAGGGACAGGGCCTCAGCCCCAGCATTTT
>TRBJ2-3|.|.|TRBV29-1
CSVEDLMGSTDTQYF
TGCAGCGTTGAAGATCTTATGGGAAGCACAGATACGCAGTATTTT
>TRBJ2-7|few|.|TRBV30
CAWSAVSLADEQYF
TGTGCCTGGAGTGCGGTTAGCCTAGCCGACGAGCAGTACTTC
>TRBJ1-5|.|.|TRBV7-2
CATKLGGHSNQPQHF
TGTGCCACAAAGCTCGGCGGACATAGCAATCAGCCCCAGCATTTT
>TRBJ2-2|many|.|TRBV11-2
CASSLWAGELFF
TGTGCCAGCAGCTTGTGGGCCGGGGAGCTGTTTTTT
>TRBJ1-2|.|.|TRBV20-1
CSYTDPKGYTF
TGCAGTTATACAGACCCTAAGGGCTACACCTTC
>TRBJ1-2|.|TRBD1|TRBV12-3/TRBV12-4
CASSGRGFHGYTF
TGTGCCAGCAGTGGCAGGGGGTTCCATGGCTACACCTTC
>TRBJ2-6|.|.|TRBV11-2
CASSLVIGASGANVMTF
TGTGCCAGCAGCTTAGTTATTGGGGCATCGGGGGCCAACGTCATGACTTTC
>TRBJ2-5|.|.|TRBV20-1
CSAGRLDKYNEQYF
TGCAGTGCTGGCCGGCTGGACAAGTACAATGAGCAGTACTTC
>TRBJ1-1|.|.|TRBV7-6
CASSPPNLGAGTEAFF
TGTGCCAGCAGCCCACCAAACCTCGGTGCTGGCACTGAAGCTTTCTTT
>TRBJ1-2|few|.|TRBV9
CASSVDQGPYGYTF
TGTGCCAGCAGCGTAGATCAGGGCCCCTATGGCTACACCTTC